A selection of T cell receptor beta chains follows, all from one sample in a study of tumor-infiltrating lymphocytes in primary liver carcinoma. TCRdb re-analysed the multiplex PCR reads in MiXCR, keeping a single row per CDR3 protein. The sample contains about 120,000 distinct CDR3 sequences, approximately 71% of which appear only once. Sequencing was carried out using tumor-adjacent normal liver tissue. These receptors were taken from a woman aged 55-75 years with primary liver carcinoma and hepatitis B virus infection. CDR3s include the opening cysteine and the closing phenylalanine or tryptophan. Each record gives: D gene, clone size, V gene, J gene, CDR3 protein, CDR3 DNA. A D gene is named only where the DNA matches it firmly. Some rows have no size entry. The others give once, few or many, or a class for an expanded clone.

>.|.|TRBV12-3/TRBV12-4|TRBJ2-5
CASSLGDWEEILYF
TGTGCCAGCAGTTTAGGGGACTGGGAAGAGATCCTGTACTTC
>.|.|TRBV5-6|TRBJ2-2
CDSSHGQGGTGELFF
TGTGACAGCAGCCACGGACAGGGAGGGACTGGGGAACTGTTTTTT
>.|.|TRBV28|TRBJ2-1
CASSSLIRDSAYNEQFF
TGTGCCAGCAGCTCCCTCATCCGGGACTCAGCCTACAATGAGCAGTTCTTC
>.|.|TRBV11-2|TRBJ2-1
CVSSPDSRYMEQLF
TGTGTCAGCAGTCCGGACTCGAGGTATATGGAGCAGCTCTTC
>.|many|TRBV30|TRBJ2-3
CAWRRGGYYTDTQYF
TGTGCCTGGAGGAGGGGGGGATACTACACAGATACGCAGTATTTT
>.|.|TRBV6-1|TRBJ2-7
CAISFEGTGSYEQYF
TGTGCCATCAGTTTTGAAGGGACGGGCTCCTACGAGCAGTACTTC
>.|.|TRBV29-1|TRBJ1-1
CSVVKGGPNTEAFF
TGCAGCGTTGTGAAGGGGGGGCCGAACACTGAAGCTTTCTTT
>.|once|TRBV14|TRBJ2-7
CASSQVLMGERHF
TGTGCCAGCAGCCAAGTTTTGATGGGAGAGCGGCACTTC
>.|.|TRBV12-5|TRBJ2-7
CANGPDTGAYERYF
TGTGCTAATGGTCCGGACACGGGCGCCTACGAGCGGTACTTC
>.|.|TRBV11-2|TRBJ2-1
CASSPLGSGSYDEQFF
TGTGCTAGTAGCCCTCTCGGGAGCGGGTCCTACGATGAGCAGTTCTTC
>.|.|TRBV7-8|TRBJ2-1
CASSWLRGNEQFF
TGTGCCAGCAGCTGGCTAAGAGGAAATGAGCAGTTCTTC
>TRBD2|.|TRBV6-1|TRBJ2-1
CASRTQSGLAVRNEQSF
TGTGCCAGCAGGACACAATCGGGACTAGCGGTAAGGAATGAGCAGTCCTTC
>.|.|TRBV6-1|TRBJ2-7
CASSPHEAYF
TGTGCCAGCAGTCCACATGAGGCGTACTTC
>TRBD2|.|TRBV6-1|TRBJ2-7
CANSETLAGVEQYF
TGTGCCAACAGTGAAACGTTGGCGGGAGTGGAACAGTACTTC
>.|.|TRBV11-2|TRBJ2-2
CASSLNRASVNTWELFF
TGTGCGAGCAGCCTTAATAGGGCTAGCGTGAACACCTGGGAGCTGTTTTTT
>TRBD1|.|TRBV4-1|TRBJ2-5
CASIQGPGGAETQYF
TGCGCCAGCATCCAAGGTCCAGGGGGCGCGGAGACCCAGTACTTC
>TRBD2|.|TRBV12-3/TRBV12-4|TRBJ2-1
CASSVSGPGGEQSF
TGTGCCAGCAGTGTTAGCGGGCCTGGAGGTGAGCAGTCCTTC
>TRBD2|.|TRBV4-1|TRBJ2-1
CASSQASGRYVQFF
TGCGCCAGCAGCCAAGCGTCCGGGAGGTATGTGCAGTTCTTC
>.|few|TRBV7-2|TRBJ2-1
CASSFLKLGEQFF
TGTGCCAGCAGCTTCCTTAAGCTAGGTGAGCAGTTCTTC
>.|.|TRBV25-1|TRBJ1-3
CASSPRFSSGNTIYF
TGTGCCAGCAGCCCAAGGTTCAGCTCTGGAAACACCATATATTTT
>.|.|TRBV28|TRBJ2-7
CTSSLRGLYEQYF
TGTACCAGCAGTTTACGGGGGCTCTACGAGCAGTACTTC
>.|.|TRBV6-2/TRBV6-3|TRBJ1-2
CASRNYRDKEHGYTF
TGTGCCAGCAGGAACTACCGGGACAAGGAGCATGGCTACACCTTC
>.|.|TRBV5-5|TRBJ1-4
CASSLTGATNEKLVF
TGTGCCAGCAGCTTGACAGGCGCAACTAATGAAAAACTGGTCTTT
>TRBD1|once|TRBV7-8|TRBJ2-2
CSRNLTIVTGGNGELFF
TGTTCCAGAAACTTAACGATTGTTACAGGGGGGAACGGGGAGCTGTTTTTT
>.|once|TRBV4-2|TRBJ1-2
CASSQWSRQTYGYTF
TGTGCCAGCAGTCAATGGTCTAGACAGACCTATGGCTACACCTTC
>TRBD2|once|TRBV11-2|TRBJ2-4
CASYPGRLLSGRNIQYF
TGTGCCAGCTACCCAGGCAGGCTACTAAGCGGGAGGAACATTCAGTACTTC
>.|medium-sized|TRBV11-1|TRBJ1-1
CASSLQNTEAFF
TGTGCCAGCAGCTTACAGAACACTGAAGCTTTCTTT
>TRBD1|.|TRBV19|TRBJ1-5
CASTTRTGFNQPQLF
TGTGCCAGTACCACCAGGACAGGCTTTAATCAGCCCCAGCTTTTT
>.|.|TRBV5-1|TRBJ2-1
CASSLAQAVYNEQSF
TGCGCCAGCAGCTTGGCCCAAGCCGTCTACAATGAGCAGTCCTTC
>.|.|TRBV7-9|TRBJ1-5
CAGSSVGEGNQHQHF
TGTGCCGGCAGCTCCGTGGGGGAGGGCAATCAGCACCAGCATTTT
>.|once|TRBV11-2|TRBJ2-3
CASFGVGRTDTQYF
TGTGCCAGCTTCGGAGTAGGACGCACAGATACGCAGTATTTT
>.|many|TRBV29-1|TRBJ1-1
CSVMTVTMNTEAFF
TGCAGCGTTATGACAGTAACGATGAACACTGAAGCTTTCTTT
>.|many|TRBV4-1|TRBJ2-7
CASSQDVGSPSYEQYF
TGCGCCAGCAGCCAAGACGTGGGCAGTCCTTCCTACGAGCAGTACTTC
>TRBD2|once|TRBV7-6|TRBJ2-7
CASSLRPPGGRGYEQYF
TGTGCCAGCAGCTTACGTCCTCCGGGAGGGAGAGGCTACGAGCAGTACTTC
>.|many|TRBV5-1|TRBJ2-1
CASSLTTNEQFF
TGCGCCAGCAGCCTAACTACGAATGAGCAGTTCTTC
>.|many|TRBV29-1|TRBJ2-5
CSVPQSGAEETQYF
TGCAGCGTCCCCCAATCAGGGGCAGAAGAGACCCAGTACTTC
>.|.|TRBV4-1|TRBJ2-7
CASSQMSSDEQYF
TGCGCCAGCAGCCAAATGTCGTCGGACGAGCAGTACTTC
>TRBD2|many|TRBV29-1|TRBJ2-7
CSVATSFTYEQYF
TGCAGCGTAGCGACTAGCTTCACCTACGAGCAGTACTTC
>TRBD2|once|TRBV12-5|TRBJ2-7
CAGGLAQTSGTSYEQYF
TGTGCTGGTGGTTTGGCCCAGACTAGCGGGACATCCTACGAGCAGTACTTC
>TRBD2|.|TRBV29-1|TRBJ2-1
CSVDRLANVFLGSYNEQFF
TGCAGCGTTGACCGACTAGCGAATGTTTTCTTGGGCTCCTACAATGAGCAGTTCTTC
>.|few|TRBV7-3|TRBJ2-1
CASSKTGQGFYNEQFF
TGTGCCAGCAGCAAAACCGGGCAGGGGTTTTACAATGAGCAGTTCTTC
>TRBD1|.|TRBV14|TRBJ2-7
CASSRGQGRSYEKYF
TGTGCCAGCAGCCGAGGACAGGGCAGATCCTACGAGAAGTACTTC
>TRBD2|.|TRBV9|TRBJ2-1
CASSPRMLAGEKFF
TGTGCCAGCAGCCCCCGTATGCTAGCGGGGGAGAAGTTCTTC
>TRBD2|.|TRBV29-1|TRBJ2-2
CSIRRLAGVAEELFF
TGCAGCATCCGCAGGCTAGCGGGAGTGGCCGAGGAGCTGTTTTTT
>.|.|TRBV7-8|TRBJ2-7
CAGSLASSWAPVYYEQYF
TGTGCCGGCAGTTTAGCATCCAGTTGGGCCCCCGTTTACTACGAGCAGTACTTC
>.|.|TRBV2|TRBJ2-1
CVSRDGPSPYTDEQFF
TGTGTCAGCAGAGACGGACCCAGCCCCTACACCGATGAGCAGTTCTTC
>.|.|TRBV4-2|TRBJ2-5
CASSQENREIQYF
TGTGCTAGCAGCCAAGAGAATCGAGAGATCCAGTACTTC
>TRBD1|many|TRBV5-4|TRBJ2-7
CASSPGTVPYEQYF
TGTGCCAGCAGCCCCGGGACAGTACCCTACGAGCAGTACTTC
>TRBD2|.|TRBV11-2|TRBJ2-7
CASSFGGRALGREQYF
TGTGCCAGCAGCTTCGGAGGGAGGGCCTTAGGGCGCGAGCAGTACTTC
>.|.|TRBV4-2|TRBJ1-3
CASSLIGQTSGSTIYF
TGTGCCAGCAGCCTAATCGGACAGACTTCTGGAAGCACCATATATTTT
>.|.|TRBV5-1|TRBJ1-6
CVSSRSLIGGPNSPLHF
TGCGTCAGCAGCCGGAGCTTAATCGGCGGGCCGAATTCACCCCTCCACTTT
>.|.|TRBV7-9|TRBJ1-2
CASSFPGGDGYGYTF
TGTGCCAGCAGCTTCCCTGGGGGGGACGGCTATGGCTACACCTTC